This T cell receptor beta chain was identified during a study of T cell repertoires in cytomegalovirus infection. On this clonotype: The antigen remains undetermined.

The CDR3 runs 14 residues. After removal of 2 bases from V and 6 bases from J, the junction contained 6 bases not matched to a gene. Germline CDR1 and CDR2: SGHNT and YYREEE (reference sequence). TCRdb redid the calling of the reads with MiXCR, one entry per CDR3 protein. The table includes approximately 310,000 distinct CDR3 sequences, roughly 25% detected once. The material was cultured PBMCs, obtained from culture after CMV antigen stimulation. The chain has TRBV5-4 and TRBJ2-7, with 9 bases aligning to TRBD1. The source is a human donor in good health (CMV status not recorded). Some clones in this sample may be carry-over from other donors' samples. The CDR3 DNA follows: TGTGCCAGCAGCTTAAGGGACAGGGAATCCGAGCAGTACTTC. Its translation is CASSLRDRESEQYF.